Given below is one TCR beta chain in context. The record originates from a study of blood T cell repertoires in COVID-19. On the study more broadly: Acute-phase and convalescent COVID-19 samples originated in the United States, Italy and Spain. From T cells, B-cell-depleted T cells, or PBMCs came the material, which was cDNA or gDNA.

Original handling: Counts of nucleated cells, estimated from reference gene primer amplification, were obtained. Libraries were prepared by immunoSEQ multiplex PCR; TCRdb keeps only in-frame clonotypes and omits some of them. The D gene and trimming were derived from the DNA, and the V and J assignments and clone size from that table. The sample includes 88,000 or so clones, about 88% of them seen just once. With V trimmed by 1 base and J by 5 bases, 5 bases remained unmatched. This CDR3 has 15 residues. Germline assignment: CDR1 MNHEY and CDR2 SMNVEV (reference sequence). Sequenced input: peripheral blood. The chain has TRBV27 and TRBJ2-5; 9 bases match TRBD1. The sequence was collected from a man aged 60 to 69 with acute or convalescent COVID-19. The CDR3 bases are TGTGCCAGCAGTTTATACAGGGGGCTGGGGGAGACCCAGTACTTC. This codes for CASSLYRGLGETQYF.